These 27 T cell receptor beta chains share one sample of origin, sequenced in a study of identical twins. MiXCR, applied by TCRdb to the 5' RACE reads, yields one record per CDR3 protein. The data show a few hundred thousand distinct CDR3 sequences, just under 10% seen once. These data are also associated with another study on yellow fever vaccine responses in identical twins.

Specimen: PBMCs. These receptors were obtained from a woman aged 18-29 years in good health.

This clonotype was seen a few times. This chain joins TRBV28 and TRBJ2-4; D assignment may be TRBD1 or TRBD2 (6 bases each). The germline V and J ends were trimmed by 3 bases and 6 bases, with 18 bases remaining between them. CDR1 and CDR2 from the germline V gene are MDHEN and SYDVKM. The CDR3 is made up of 16 amino acids. Here the CDR3 DNA reads TGTGCCAGCAGTTTCATTTCAGGGGCGGGGATAAACATTCAGTACTTC. Encoded protein: CASSFISGAGINIQYF. Complete variable domain (other parts from reference TRBV28 and TRBJ2-4): DVKVTQSSRYLVKRTGEKVFLECVQDMDHENMFWYRQDPGLGLRLIYFSYDVKMKEKGDIPEGYSVSREKKERFSLILESASTNQTSMYLCASSFISGAGINIQYFGAGTRLSVL.

The chain employs TRBV7-2 and TRBJ2-3; D call uncertain. V was shortened by 3 bases and J by 4 bases, with 5 bases between the two germline ends. Germline CDR1 reads SGHTA; CDR2 reads FQGNSA. The CDR3 is made up of 12 amino acids. The CDR3 sequence is CASSLPPDTQYF. The CDR3 nucleotides read TGTGCCAGCAGCTTGCCACCAGATACGCAGTATTTT.

This clonotype was seen a handful of times. The chain combines TRBV27 with TRBJ1-6; D is unclear. CDR1 MNHEY and CDR2 SMNVEV come from the germline V gene (reference sequence). The V and J ends lost 6 bases and 8 bases respectively, with 8 bases between them. This CDR3 spans 12 amino acids. The CDR3 nucleotides read TGTGCCAGCAGGACCGGGGATTCACCCCTCCACTTT. Protein sequence: CASRTGDSPLHF.

This clonotype was counted a few times. The chain couples TRBV4-3 to TRBJ2-1; TRBD1 matches at 7 bases. The CDR3 has 15 residues. CDR1 is LGHNA, CDR2 YSLEER, per germline. Germline trimming cut 0 bases from V and 7 bases from J; bases unmatched to any gene: 6. The CDR3 DNA is TGCGCCAGCAGCCAAGATCCCGACAGGGATAATGAGCAGTTCTTC. Translating it yields CASSQDPDRDNEQFF.

The chain employs TRBV6-1 and TRBJ2-2, with 8 bases lining up with TRBD1. Germline CDR1 reads MNHNS; CDR2 reads SASEGT. The CDR3 has 16 amino acids. V lost 7 bases to trimming and J lost 6 bases; unmatched junction nucleotides: 13. CDR3 sequence (DNA): TGTGCCAGCAAGAGCTTTCCGGGACAGGTCTCCGGGGAGCTGTTTTTT. This codes for CASKSFPGQVSGELFF.

The V call is TRBV29-1, the J call TRBJ2-3; 7 nucleotides agree with TRBD2. The germline gives CDR1 SQVTM, CDR2 ANQGSEA. The CDR3 length is 13 residues. Trimming at V came to 0 bases and at J to 5 bases, leaving 2 bases not matched to a gene. This chain's CDR3 is CSVEDGGVDTQYF. The CDR3 DNA reads as TGCAGCGTTGAAGATGGGGGGGTAGATACGCAGTATTTT.

This clonotype has ten or more counts. The rearrangement links TRBV3-1 to TRBJ2-2; D assignment may be TRBD1 or TRBD2 (5 bases each). V lost 4 bases and J 1 base, leaving 10 bases between the germline ends. Germline CDR1 LGHDT, CDR2 YNNKEL (reference sequence). This CDR3 region has 15 residues. The CDR3 nucleotides are TGTGCCAGCAGCCTACCGGGACGGAACACCGGGGAGCTGTTTTTT. Its protein is CASSLPGRNTGELFF.

This clonotype was observed a few times. The chain combines TRBV20-1 with TRBJ2-2; D gene uncertain. This CDR3 has 14 residues. Trimming took off 1 base at V and 0 bases at J, with 6 bases between the two ends. Germline CDR1 and CDR2: DFQATT and SNEGSKA (reference sequence). DNA of the CDR3: TGCAGTGCTAGAGCCCCTACGAACACCGGGGAGCTGTTTTTT. It encodes CSARAPTNTGELFF.

This clonotype was counted between two and nine times. J is TRBJ1-1 and V is TRBV20-1; TRBD1 agrees at 8 bases. Germline values: CDR1 DFQATT, CDR2 SNEGSKA (reference sequence). After removal of 6 bases from V and 6 bases from J, the junction contained 6 bases not matched to a gene. The CDR3 runs to 12 residues. The CDR3 sequence is CSARQGSAEAFF. The CDR3 nucleotides read TGCAGTGCCCGACAGGGGAGCGCTGAAGCTTTCTTT.

At least ten counts were recorded for this clonotype. CDR3 coding DNA: TGTGCCAGCAGCGTAGGGCTACTAGCGGGGATTTCCGGAGATACGCAGTATTTT. It is translated as CASSVGLLAGISGDTQYF. This chain connects TRBV9 to TRBJ2-3; 10 bases map to TRBD2. This CDR3 spans 18 amino acids. V shed 0 bases, J shed 5 bases, and the junction held 12 bases outside the gene matches. Germline loops: CDR1 SGDLS, CDR2 YYNGEE.

This clonotype was seen ten or more times. This chain joins TRBV12-3 or TRBV12-4 and TRBJ1-2, with D uncertain. There are 14 residues in the CDR3. Trimming took off 2 bases at V and 4 bases at J, with 11 bases between the two ends. CDR3 amino acids: CASSLRGQTYGYTF. Written as DNA, the CDR3 is TGTGCCAGCAGTTTACGCGGCCAGACCTATGGCTACACCTTC.

This chain links TRBV7-3 with TRBJ2-5; D possibly matches TRBD1 or TRBD2 (7 bases each). This CDR3 region has 15 residues. Trimming took 5 bases from V and 5 from J, leaving 18 bases between them. Germline V gene sequence: CDR1 SGHTA, CDR2 FQGTGA. CDR3 sequence: CASSPGQGGFETQYF. The CDR3 nucleotides read TGTGCCAGCAGCCCCGGGCAGGGGGGGTTCGAGACCCAGTACTTC.

The chain links TRBV12-3 or TRBV12-4 to TRBJ2-5, with TRBD2 matching over 11 bases. V gave up 5 bases and J gave up 0 bases; unmatched junction bases: 17. This CDR3 spans 20 amino acids. This CDR3 reads CASSPSGSLAGGPDQETQYF. CDR3 coding DNA: TGTGCCAGCAGTCCTTCCGGAAGTCTAGCGGGGGGCCCCGACCAAGAGACCCAGTACTTC.

The chain has TRBV24-1 and TRBJ2-2; a possible D gene is TRBD2 (6 bases). V was pared by 4 bases and J by 5 bases, with 13 bases between. Germline V lookup: CDR1 KGHDR, CDR2 SFDVKD. This CDR3 contains 15 residues. The CDR3 bases are TGTGCCACCAGTGAGCGGGGCTTAACGACCGGGGAGCTGTTTTTT. It codes for CATSERGLTTGELFF.

This clonotype was observed a handful of times. The gene calls are TRBV3-1 and TRBJ2-7, with 8 bases that match TRBD1. V lost 4 bases, J lost 2 bases, and 7 bases stayed unmatched. The CDR3 extends over 15 amino acids. Germline loops: CDR1 LGHDT, CDR2 YNNKEL (reference sequence). CDR3 in amino acids: CASSPPGQGPYEQYF. In nucleotides, the CDR3 is TGTGCCAGCAGCCCGCCCGGACAGGGCCCCTACGAGCAGTACTTC.

This clonotype has more than one count but fewer than ten. The V and J genes are TRBV7-2 and TRBJ2-3, with 7 positions matching TRBD1. Germline CDR1 reads SGHTA; CDR2 reads FQGNSA. The CDR3 runs 15 residues. Trimming removed 7 bases from V and 2 bases from J; junction bases left unmatched: 9. The CDR3 protein is CASIPGTEFTDTQYF. The CDR3 DNA reads as TGTGCCAGCATCCCCGGGACAGAATTCACAGATACGCAGTATTTT.

The CDR3 sequence: CASTWDRGGYEQYF. In DNA, the CDR3 is TGTGCCAGCACCTGGGACAGGGGGGGCTACGAGCAGTACTTC. The V and J genes are TRBV2 and TRBJ2-7, with 11 nucleotides matching TRBD1. Germline loops: CDR1 SNHLY, CDR2 FYNNEI. Germline trimming cut 7 bases from V and 3 bases from J; bases unmatched to any gene: 5. This CDR3 comprises 14 residues.

This clonotype was counted ten times or more. This rearrangement joins TRBV6-5 to TRBJ2-1; D is unresolved. Germline loops: CDR1 MNHEY, CDR2 SVGAGI. V was pared by 3 bases and J by 8 bases, with 11 bases between. This CDR3 is 13 amino acids long. CDR3: CASSYPGLYEQFF. CDR3 sequence (DNA): TGTGCCAGCAGTTATCCCGGATTGTATGAGCAGTTCTTC.

The V and J genes are TRBV7-9 and TRBJ2-7, with D hard to call. Germline CDR1 reads SEHNR; CDR2 reads FQNEAQ (reference sequence). The V end was cut by 4 bases, the J end by 9 bases, with 22 bases between. This CDR3 has 15 residues. This CDR3 reads CASSSRLEKYERQYF. CDR3 DNA: TGTGCCAGCAGCTCCCGACTGGAGAAATACGAGCGGCAGTACTTC.

This clonotype was detected a few times. The rearrangement uses TRBV7-2 and TRBJ2-5; possible D gene TRBD1, 6 bases. The CDR3 is 14 amino acids. In germline, CDR1 is SGHTA, CDR2 FQGNSA. The germline V and J ends were trimmed by 4 bases and 3 bases, with 12 bases remaining between them. CDR3 region: CASSSIGQKETQYF. The CDR3 DNA sequence: TGTGCCAGCAGCTCAATAGGACAGAAAGAGACCCAGTACTTC.

The V and J genes are TRBV29-1 and TRBJ2-3; 16 positions match TRBD2. The V gene end was trimmed by 2 bases and the J gene end by 1 base; junction bases not matched to a gene: 21. Germline values: CDR1 SQVTM, CDR2 ANQGSEA. There are 23 residues in the CDR3. The CDR3 region is CSVETGVGGTSGRGFFGTDTQYF. Here the CDR3 DNA reads TGCAGCGTTGAAACTGGCGTCGGCGGGACTAGCGGGAGGGGGTTTTTCGGCACAGATACGCAGTATTTT.

This clonotype was counted only a few times. V gene TRBV6-1 combines with J gene TRBJ2-3; no clear D. The CDR3 consists of 13 residues. Germline V gene lookup returns CDR1 MNHNS and CDR2 SASEGT. The V and J ends lost 2 bases and 4 bases respectively, with 7 bases between them. The CDR3 region is CASSESLADTQYF. The CDR3 DNA follows: TGTGCCAGCAGTGAATCTTTGGCAGATACGCAGTATTTT.

This clonotype was observed at least ten times. The chain is built from TRBV6-1 and TRBJ1-2; 9 nucleotides agree with TRBD1. V was clipped by 6 bases and J by 5 bases; unmatched bases: 7. The CDR3 extends over 14 amino acids. The germline gives CDR1 MNHNS, CDR2 SASEGT. The CDR3 bases are TGTGCCAGCAGCCGGGACAGGGATTCGTATGGCTACACCTTC. The encoded protein is CASSRDRDSYGYTF.

This sequence joins TRBV27 and TRBJ2-3; D may be TRBD1 or TRBD2 (5 bases each). The germline V gene has CDR1 MNHEY and CDR2 SMNVEV (reference sequence). V shed 4 bases and J shed 1 base, with 15 bases lying between them. CDR3 length equals 16 residues. CDR3 coding DNA: TGTGCCAGCAGTTGGGGGAGCGGAGCAGGCACAGATACGCAGTATTTT. Its protein is CASSWGSGAGTDTQYF.

The gene calls are TRBV14 and TRBJ2-5, with no clear D. The CDR3 is 16 residues long. V lost 1 base, J lost 4 bases, and 16 bases lay in between. CDR1 is SGHDN, CDR2 FVKESK, per germline. CDR3 nucleotides: TGTGCCAGCAGCCAAGCGTCCGGAGTTCAACGAGAGACCCAGTACTTC. Translated, it gives CASSQASGVQRETQYF.

This clonotype has at least ten counts. The chain has TRBV12-3 or TRBV12-4 and TRBJ1-5; D is unclear. The V end lost 4 bases, the J end lost 11 bases, and 12 bases lay between the germline ends. The CDR3 is made up of 12 amino acids. The CDR3 spells CASSSRVVAQHF. As DNA, the CDR3 is TGTGCCAGCAGTTCCCGCGTCGTGGCCCAGCATTTT.

This clonotype was picked up a small number of times. The chain couples TRBV2 to TRBJ2-3; no clear D. The CDR3 loop spans 15 amino acids. Looked up from germline, CDR1 is SNHLY and CDR2 is FYNNEI. V lost 5 bases and J 0 bases, leaving 12 bases between the germline ends. CDR3 amino acids: CASSQAPSSTDTQYF. The CDR3 DNA reads TGTGCCAGCAGTCAGGCTCCCTCTAGCACAGATACGCAGTATTTT.